This T cell receptor beta chain was profiled in a study of T cell changes during pregnancy in multiple sclerosis. In germline, CDR1 is MNHNS, CDR2 SASEGT. The CDR3 sequence is 16 residues long. Trimming took 0 bases from V and 2 from J; bases not matched to a gene: 6. TCRdb's table, derived via immunoSEQ multiplex PCR, lists solely in-frame clones and lacks some. The repertoire holds around 100,000 clones, with approximately 90% as singletons. The sequencing used peripheral blood, collected in the third trimester of pregnancy. The genes are TRBV6-1 and TRBJ2-5; 7 bases align to TRBD2. The TCR originated in a female donor with multiple sclerosis, enrolled in a pregnancy study. The CDR3 region is CASSEARASGQETQYF. The CDR3 nucleotides are TGTGCCAGCAGTGAAGCGCGGGCTAGCGGACAAGAGACCCAGTACTTC.